This TCR beta chain was recorded in a study of STAT5B mutations in CD4+ large granular lymphocyte leukemia. Study-wide findings and caveats: Main leukemic clonotypes were patient-specific, but roughly 26% appeared at low frequency elsewhere. Top patient clones used TRBV06 genes more often: 8/27 versus 2/35 in controls.

Produced via immunoSEQ multiplex PCR; TCRdb's table is partial and in-frame only. The table lists approximately 31,000 clones, roughly 70% of them singletons. Germline-derived CDR1 and CDR2 are SQVTM and ANQGSEA. The V segment lost 8 bases and the J segment 2 bases; nucleotides outside the gene matches: 5. The CDR3 extends over 12 amino acids. Worth noting for this clone: Its antigen is currently unknown.

The sample was CD4+ T cells from blood buffy coats. The chain combines TRBV29-1 with TRBJ1-1, with 7 bases lining up with TRBD1. This clonotype originated in a human donor in good health. Here the CDR3 DNA reads TGCAGCTCCCGGACAGGCAACACTGAAGCTTTCTTT. Amino acids: CSSRTGNTEAFF.